The clone carrying this T cell receptor (beta chain) showed up many times. Its specificity is not known. This sample was taken from a study of prognosis after radiotherapy for stage I lung cancer. Two-round multiplex PCR on genomic DNA was the method by which TCR beta CDR3 was amplified. Used in first-round PCR were primers specific to each TRBV and TRBJ gene. Each CDR3 protein is one row after TCRdb ran MiXCR on the multiplex PCR reads. The sample yields some 56,000 distinct CDR3 sequences, around 27% seen once. Per germline, CDR1 DFQATT and CDR2 SNEGSKA (reference sequence). The CDR3 has 16 residues. V was cut by 4 bases and J by 6 bases, with 19 bases left in between. General study points: Unique TCR clone counts were lower following stereotactic body radiation therapy (median approximately 10,000 versus 7,000).

This rearrangement joins TRBV20-1 to TRBJ1-6, with D perhaps matching TRBD1 (5 bases). This clonotype originated in a donor over 45 with non-small cell lung cancer. The material was PBMCs, obtained before or after stereotactic body radiation therapy (not recorded which). CDR3: CSATKGDPRGNSPLHF. The CDR3 DNA follows: TGCAGTGCTACAAAAGGGGACCCTAGGGGTAATTCACCCCTCCACTTT.